A single sample is the source of the 27 T cell receptor beta chains below, sequenced in a study of blood T cell repertoires in COVID-19. The table came from immunoSEQ multiplex PCR; TCRdb's copy has only in-frame clones and leaves some out. Among roughly 250,000 clones listed, around 85% were seen once. Material for sequencing was peripheral blood. The receptor set was obtained from an elderly woman with acute or convalescent COVID-19.

The chain is built from TRBV4-2 and TRBJ2-7; D is unclear. Germline CDR1 and CDR2: LGHNA and YNFKEQ. V lost 0 bases, J lost 2 bases, and 8 bases lay in between. The CDR3 runs to 14 residues. The CDR3 DNA reads TGTGCCAGCAGCCAAGATATGGCTCCCTACGAGCAGTACTTC. Translating gives CASSQDMAPYEQYF.

This chain joins TRBV11-1 and TRBJ2-5, with 8 bases that match TRBD1. This CDR3 contains 13 residues. V shed 4 bases, J shed 5 bases, and the junction held 3 bases outside the gene matches. Germline assignment: CDR1 SGHAT and CDR2 FQDESV (reference sequence). The CDR3 reads CASSWTGWETQYF. CDR3 sequence (DNA): TGTGCCAGCAGCTGGACAGGGTGGGAGACCCAGTACTTC. Full variable domain (remainder filled in from reference TRBV11-1 and TRBJ2-5): EAEVAQSPRYKITEKSQAVAFWCDPISGHATLYWYRQILGQGPELLVQFQDESVVDDSQLPKDRFSAERLKGVDSTLKIQPAELGDSAMYLCASSWTGWETQYFGPGTRLLVL.

V is TRBV5-1 and J is TRBJ1-1, with D uncertain. Per germline, CDR1 SGHRS and CDR2 YFSETQ. There are 14 residues in the CDR3. V was cut by 1 base and J by 2 bases, with 9 bases left in between. In nucleotides, the CDR3 is TGCGCCAGCAGCTTGTATAGCCCAAACACTGAAGCTTTCTTT. The encoded protein is CASSLYSPNTEAFF.

Only one count was recorded for this clone. The V gene is TRBV27, the J gene TRBJ2-7; 7 bases line up with TRBD1. The CDR3 sequence is 14 residues long. Germline CDR1 and CDR2: MNHEY and SMNVEV (reference sequence). J was trimmed by 7 bases and V by 5 bases; bases with no gene match: 11. In nucleotides, the CDR3 is TGTGCCAGCAGTCCCCCGGGACAGCCGCGGGAGCAGTACTTC. It encodes CASSPPGQPREQYF.

The chain links TRBV7-3 to TRBJ2-2; D unresolved. The V end was cut by 5 bases, the J end by 6 bases, with 7 bases between. This CDR3 has 12 residues. Per germline, CDR1 SGHTA and CDR2 FQGTGA. The CDR3 DNA follows: TGTGCCAGCAGCCCCATAGCCGGGGAGCTGTTTTTT. Translated, it gives CASSPIAGELFF.

In DNA form, the CDR3 reads TGTGCCAGCTCACCAGGTCTAGCGGGGTACGAGCAGTACTTC. Amino acid sequence: CASSPGLAGYEQYF. The gene calls are TRBV18 and TRBJ2-7, with 9 bases identical to TRBD2. The germline CDR1 and CDR2 sequences are KGHSH and LQKENI. Trimming took 2 bases from V and 4 from J; bases not matched to a gene: 3. The CDR3 is 14 amino acids.

The chain employs TRBV11-1 and TRBJ2-1, with a weak D call TRBD2 (6 bases). From germline, CDR1 is SGHAT and CDR2 FQDESV (reference sequence). V dropped 5 bases and J dropped 6 bases, with 17 bases sitting between them. The CDR3 runs to 15 residues. CDR3 loop: CASSKELGGPNEQFF. The CDR3 DNA is TGTGCCAGCAGCAAAGAACTGGGGGGTCCCAATGAGCAGTTCTTC.

V and J are TRBV5-1 and TRBJ1-4, with TRBD1 identical over 8 bases. CDR3 length: 16 residues. J was trimmed by 3 bases and V by 4 bases; bases with no gene match: 8. CDR1 SGHRS and CDR2 YFSETQ come from the germline V gene. CDR3 bases: TGCGCCAGCAGCCCCTGGACAGGGCAGGCTAATGAAAAACTGTTTTTT. Translated: CASSPWTGQANEKLFF.

The V call is TRBV2, the J call TRBJ2-3; unclear D gene. The CDR3 has 15 residues. V lost 5 bases and J 0 bases, leaving 12 bases between the germline ends. Germline lookup yields CDR1 SNHLY and CDR2 FYNNEI. The CDR3 region has the DNA TGTGCCAGCAGTCTTTATTCTACTAGCACAGATACGCAGTATTTT. Protein: CASSLYSTSTDTQYF. The full variable domain, with the rest looked up from reference TRBV2 and TRBJ2-3, is EPEVTQTPSHQVTQMGQEVILRCVPISNHLYFYWYRQILGQKVEFLVSFYNNEISEKSEIFDDQFSVERPDGSNFTLKIRSTKLEDSAMYFCASSLYSTSTDTQYFGPGTRLTVL.

This clone was observed a handful of times. This rearrangement joins TRBV23-1 to TRBJ1-2; D gene unclear. TRBV23-1 is designated an ORF whose function remains uncertain. The CDR3 extends over 15 amino acids. V lost 2 bases to trimming and J lost 2 bases, with 12 bases between them. The CDR3 DNA is TGCGCCAGCAGTCAAAAAGCAGGTTTGAACTATGGCTACACCTTC. It specifies CASSQKAGLNYGYTF.

This rearrangement joins TRBV12-5 to TRBJ2-7, with 11 bases matching TRBD1. V shed 5 bases, J shed 3 bases, and the junction held 9 bases outside the gene matches. This CDR3 contains 16 residues. The germline V gene encodes CDR1 LGHNT and CDR2 FRNRAP. The CDR3: CASGMGQGDSGYEQYF. Here the CDR3 DNA reads TGTGCTAGTGGTATGGGACAGGGGGATTCCGGCTACGAGCAGTACTTC. Looking up the rest from reference TRBV12-5 and TRBJ2-7 gives the full variable domain: DARVTQTPRHKVTEMGQEVTMRCQPILGHNTVFWYRQTMMQGLELLAYFRNRAPLDDSGMPKDRFSAEMPDATLATLKIQPSEPRDSAVYFCASGMGQGDSGYEQYFGPGTRLTVT.

The CDR3, as DNA: TGTGCCAGCTCACTCGGGAGTCCCACAGATACGCAGTATTTT. This encodes CASSLGSPTDTQYF. The chain uses TRBV18 and TRBJ2-3, with a possible D match to TRBD2 (6 bases). The V and J ends lost 4 bases and 2 bases respectively, with 10 bases between them. Germline V CDR1 and CDR2: KGHSH, LQKENI. This CDR3 region has 14 residues.

The chain joins TRBV11-2 to TRBJ2-1, with 10 bases identical to TRBD2. CDR3 length: 17 amino acids. Trimming took 7 bases from V and 2 from J; bases not matched to a gene: 11. Germline CDR1 and CDR2: SGHAT and FQNNGV. As DNA, the CDR3 is TGTGCCAGCACCCCGGGGAAGCGGGGGGGAACCTACAATGAGCAGTTCTTC. This translates into CASTPGKRGGTYNEQFF.

V and J are TRBV19 and TRBJ1-4, with TRBD1 identical over 7 bases. CDR3 length: 17 residues. Germline V gene sequence: CDR1 LNHDA, CDR2 SQIVND (reference sequence). J was trimmed by 0 bases and V by 4 bases; bases with no gene match: 8. The CDR3 loop is CASSTTGPLTTNEKLFF. Here the CDR3 DNA reads TGTGCCAGTAGTACGACAGGGCCCCTTACAACTAATGAAAAACTGTTTTTT.

V gene TRBV18 combines with J gene TRBJ2-7, with TRBD1 identical over 10 bases. The germline V gene has CDR1 KGHSH and CDR2 LQKENI. The CDR3 covers 15 residues. V trimming: 5 bases; J trimming: 1 base; junction bases outside the gene matches: 5. The CDR3 here is CASSTGTGVSYEQYF. The CDR3 DNA reads TGTGCCAGCTCAACCGGGACAGGGGTGTCCTACGAGCAGTACTTC.

CDR3 protein: CASRGVGVSNQPQHF. The CDR3 nucleotides read TGTGCCAGCAGAGGCGTAGGGGTTAGCAATCAGCCCCAGCATTTT. The chain couples TRBV6-5 to TRBJ1-5; D perhaps matches TRBD1 (5 bases). The CDR3 spans 15 residues. Looked up from germline, CDR1 is MNHEY and CDR2 is SVGAGI. Trimming took 6 bases from V and 0 from J, leaving 12 bases between them.

V is TRBV27 and J is TRBJ2-7; 9 nucleotides align to TRBD2. From germline, CDR1 is MNHEY and CDR2 SMNVEV (reference sequence). Unmatched junction bases numbered 2, after V lost 2 bases and J lost 0 bases. The CDR3 covers 15 residues. CDR3 coding DNA: TGTGCCAGCAGTTTAAAGCGGGGGGACTCCTACGAGCAGTACTTC. Protein product: CASSLKRGDSYEQYF.

V usage is TRBV3-1 (or the pseudogene TRBV3-2) and J usage is TRBJ2-4; a weak D match, TRBD2 (6 bases). V gave up 4 bases and J gave up 1 base, with 14 bases separating them. CDR3 length: 16 amino acids. Germline V gene lookup returns CDR1 LGHDT and CDR2 YNNKEL (reference sequence). In DNA, the CDR3 is TGTGCCAGCAGCCTCCGAGGAGGGGTGGCCAAAAACATTCAGTACTTC. Protein sequence: CASSLRGGVAKNIQYF.

V usage is TRBV3-1 (or the pseudogene TRBV3-2) and J usage is TRBJ1-6, with 12 bases identical to TRBD1. CDR3 length equals 16 residues. V lost 6 bases, J lost 7 bases, and 7 bases stayed unmatched. Germline CDR1 and CDR2: LGHDT and YNNKEL (reference sequence). CDR3 sequence: CASRSRDRGHNSPLHF. Here the CDR3 DNA reads TGTGCCAGCAGAAGCCGGGACAGGGGGCACAATTCACCCCTCCACTTT.

The chain links TRBV28 to TRBJ1-1, with D maybe TRBD1 (5 bases). Germline-derived CDR1 and CDR2 are MDHEN and SYDVKM. The CDR3 loop spans 12 amino acids. Trimming removed 6 bases at V and 4 bases at J, with 9 bases between. The CDR3 loop reads CASRTGGTEAFF. The CDR3 DNA follows: TGTGCCAGCAGAACCGGGGGCACTGAAGCTTTCTTT.

The CDR3 region has the DNA TGCGCCAGCAGCTACACTAGCGGGGGGACGAACACCGGGGAGCTGTTTTTT. Its protein is CASSYTSGGTNTGELFF. The chain couples TRBV5-1 to TRBJ2-2, with 12 bases identical to TRBD2. The V and J ends lost 3 bases and 0 bases, in that order; junction bases with no gene match: 3. From germline, CDR1 is SGHRS and CDR2 YFSETQ. The CDR3 has 17 residues.

This chain joins TRBV28 and TRBJ2-7; 7 nucleotides match TRBD2. Trimming took 8 bases from V and 0 from J; bases not matched to a gene: 4. The germline CDR1 and CDR2 sequences are MDHEN and SYDVKM. This CDR3 spans 13 amino acids. CDR3 residues: CASGLADSYEQYF. The CDR3 nucleotides are TGTGCCAGCGGTCTAGCGGACTCCTACGAGCAGTACTTC.

The chain links TRBV10-3 to TRBJ2-3; 10 nucleotides line up with TRBD1. In germline, CDR1 is ENHRY, CDR2 SYGVKD. After removal of 4 bases from V and 1 base from J, the junction contained 8 bases not matched to a gene. There are 17 residues in the CDR3. Here the CDR3 reads CAISAATGGAGTDTQYF. The CDR3 bases are TGTGCCATCAGTGCCGCGACAGGGGGCGCTGGCACAGATACGCAGTATTTT.

This chain uses TRBV9 with TRBJ2-7, with 8 bases aligning to TRBD1. The CDR3 spans 15 residues. CDR1 is SGDLS, CDR2 YYNGEE, per germline. J lost 6 bases, V lost 0 bases, and 8 bases had no gene match. CDR3 nucleotides: TGTGCCAGCAGCGTAGAGGTCAGGGGGCTAGGCGAGCAGTACTTC. Protein sequence: CASSVEVRGLGEQYF.

V and J are TRBV7-2 and TRBJ1-2; D is perhaps TRBD1 (6 bases). Germline CDR1 reads SGHTA; CDR2 reads FQGNSA. This CDR3 has 13 residues. Between the trimmed V and J ends, which lost 6 bases and 5 bases, there was a span of 13 bases. CDR3 amino acids: CASRTGRGYGYTF. CDR3 in DNA: TGTGCCAGCAGGACAGGACGGGGATATGGCTACACCTTC.

The rearrangement joins TRBV19 to TRBJ1-5; 8 nucleotides match TRBD1. The germline V gene encodes CDR1 LNHDA and CDR2 SQIVND (reference sequence). V lost 7 bases and J lost 7; bases outside the gene matches: 15. The CDR3 is 16 residues long. This CDR3 reads CASTPGDRGGLQPQHF. CDR3 DNA: TGTGCCAGTACCCCTGGCGACAGGGGAGGTCTCCAGCCCCAGCATTTT.

The rearrangement joins TRBV9 to TRBJ2-1; D is perhaps TRBD1 (6 bases). The CDR3 covers 15 residues. The germline V gene has CDR1 SGDLS and CDR2 YYNGEE. Trimming left V 0 bases short and J 9 bases short, with 16 bases between. DNA for the CDR3: TGTGCCAGCAGCGTAGGGTTCCAGGGGTCCAGTGAGCAGTTCTTC. Protein sequence: CASSVGFQGSSEQFF.